This T cell receptor (beta chain) was identified in a study of CD8+ T cells in alopecia areata. Across the study: Treated patients' severity was scored by percentage of affected scalp area.

This clone occurred once. As yet, its antigen is unknown. Sample treatment: oral pan-JAK inhibitor, 5-10 mg twice daily. Sorted out of PBMCs were CD4+ T cells and CD8+ T cells. General observations from the study: Among the 100 top clones, expanded CD8+ clones, like scalp clonality, were significantly decreased by tofacitinib.

Germline CDR1 reads MGHRA; CDR2 reads YSYEKL. V lost 6 bases and J 8 bases, leaving 22 bases between the germline ends. This CDR3 region has 16 residues. Sequencing relied on a cDNA template that was reverse transcribed from extracted RNA. This table comes from immunoSEQ multiplex PCR, and its TCRdb copy is limited to in-frame clones, with some not included. There are about 250,000 clones in the sample; about 60% occur only once, and about 0.88% lies in the top ten. This clonotype was obtained from a human donor with alopecia areata. The chain couples TRBV4-1 to TRBJ2-2, with TRBD2 as a possible D gene (6 bases). Sequences were derived from CD4+ T cells sorted from blood, sampled at roughly week 53, from a patient treated with tofacitinib. The CDR3: CASSPPGWDGSGELFF. The CDR3 DNA reads TGCGCCAGCAGTCCTCCGGGGTGGGACGGGAGTGGGGAGCTGTTTTTT.